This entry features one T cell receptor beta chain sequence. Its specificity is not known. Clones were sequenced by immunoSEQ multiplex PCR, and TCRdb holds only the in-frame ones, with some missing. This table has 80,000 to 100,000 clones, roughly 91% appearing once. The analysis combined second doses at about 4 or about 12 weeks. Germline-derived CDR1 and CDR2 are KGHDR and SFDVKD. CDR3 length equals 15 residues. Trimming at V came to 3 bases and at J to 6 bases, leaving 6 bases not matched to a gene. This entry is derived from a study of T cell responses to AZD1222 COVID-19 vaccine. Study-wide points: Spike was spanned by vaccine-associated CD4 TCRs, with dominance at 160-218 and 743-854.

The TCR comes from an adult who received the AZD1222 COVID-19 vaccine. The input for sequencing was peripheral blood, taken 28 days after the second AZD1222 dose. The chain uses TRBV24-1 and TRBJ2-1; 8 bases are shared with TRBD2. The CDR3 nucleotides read TGTGCCACCAGTGATGAAGCTAGCGGGCCCAATGAGCAGTTCTTC. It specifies CATSDEASGPNEQFF.